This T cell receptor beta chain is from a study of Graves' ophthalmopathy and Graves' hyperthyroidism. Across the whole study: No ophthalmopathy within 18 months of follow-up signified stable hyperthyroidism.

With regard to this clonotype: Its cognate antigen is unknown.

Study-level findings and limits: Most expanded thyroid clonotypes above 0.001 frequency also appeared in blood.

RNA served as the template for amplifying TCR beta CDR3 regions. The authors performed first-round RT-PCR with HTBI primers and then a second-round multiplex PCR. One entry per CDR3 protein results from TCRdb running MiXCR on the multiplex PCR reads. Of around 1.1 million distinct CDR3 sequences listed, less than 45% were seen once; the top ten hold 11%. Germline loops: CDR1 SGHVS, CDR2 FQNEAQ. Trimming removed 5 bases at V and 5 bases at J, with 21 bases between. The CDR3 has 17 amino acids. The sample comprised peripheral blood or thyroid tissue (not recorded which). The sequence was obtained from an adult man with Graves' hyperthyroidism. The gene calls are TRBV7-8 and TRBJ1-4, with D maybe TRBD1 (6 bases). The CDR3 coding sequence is TGTGCCAGCAGCCTCGGTCTGTCGGGCAGGGGAAATGAAAAACTGTTTTTT. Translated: CASSLGLSGRGNEKLFF.